This TCR beta chain was identified during a study of shared clonotypes between healthy human individuals. At the level of the study: Per-donor plates numbered three CD4 naive, three CD4 memory, two CD8 naive and one CD8 memory.

Profiling relied on immunoSEQ multiplex PCR, and the TCRdb table lists in-frame clones only, not all of them. Seen here are about 1.5 million clones, roughly 96% observed once, and the top ten hold approximately 1.2%. This clone was counted a single time. The target antigen is unknown. Regarding the study as a whole: Only blood underwent sampling, and tissue repertoires likely differ.

The germline CDR1 and CDR2 sequences are SGHKS and YYEKEE (reference sequence). J gave up 0 bases and V 4 bases, and 11 bases lay outside the gene matches. The CDR3 spans 17 residues. The origin of this receptor is a man aged 25 to 40 in good health. The chain joins TRBV5-5 to TRBJ1-1; 8 positions agree with TRBD1. The specimen was naive CD4+ T cells sorted from blood. Subset given: CD45RA+ positively selected. CDR3 protein: CASSPGTGQTMNTEAFF. Here the CDR3 DNA reads TGTGCCAGCAGCCCGGGGACAGGACAAACCATGAACACTGAAGCTTTCTTT.